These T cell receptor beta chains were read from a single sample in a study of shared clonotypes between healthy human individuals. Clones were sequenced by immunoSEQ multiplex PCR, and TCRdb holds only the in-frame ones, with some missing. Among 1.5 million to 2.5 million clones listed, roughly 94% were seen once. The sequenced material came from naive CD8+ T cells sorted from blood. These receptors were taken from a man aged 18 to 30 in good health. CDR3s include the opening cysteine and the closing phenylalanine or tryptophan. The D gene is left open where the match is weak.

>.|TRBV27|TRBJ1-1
CASSLLSVEGLNTEAFF
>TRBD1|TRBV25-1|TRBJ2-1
CASGQGDEQFF
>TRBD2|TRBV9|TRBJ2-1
CASSVWIAGGSNEQFF
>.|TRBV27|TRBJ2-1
CASRPRGSEIYNEQFF
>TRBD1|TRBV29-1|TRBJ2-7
CSVDGTGGVGYEQYF
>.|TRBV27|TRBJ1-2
CASSPLGSPIYGYTF
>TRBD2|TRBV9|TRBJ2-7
CASSTSGTSGESSYEQYF
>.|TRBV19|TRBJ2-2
CASFDSGTGELFF
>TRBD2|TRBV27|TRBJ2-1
CASSLSGGANEQFF
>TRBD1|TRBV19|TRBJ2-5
CASSLGTGGAQYF
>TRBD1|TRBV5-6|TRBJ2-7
CASSLRTGSSYEQYF
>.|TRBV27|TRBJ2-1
CASSLYRDDEQFF
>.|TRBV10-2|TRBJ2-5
CATLGGPETQYF
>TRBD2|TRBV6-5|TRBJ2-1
CASRRLAGGYNEQFF
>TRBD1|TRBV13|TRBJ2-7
CASRDRGRNEQYF
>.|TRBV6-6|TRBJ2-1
CASSWGAQYNEQFF
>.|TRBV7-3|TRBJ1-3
CASSLLTGNTIYF
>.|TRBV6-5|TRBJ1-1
CASTIQGGKYTEAFF
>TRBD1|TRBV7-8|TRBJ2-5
CASSSYRDRGEETQYF
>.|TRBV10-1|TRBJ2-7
CASSDFEGEAYEQYF
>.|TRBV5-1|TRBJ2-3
CASSPSLGGSTDTQYF
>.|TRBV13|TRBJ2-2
CASSLRREEYTGELFF
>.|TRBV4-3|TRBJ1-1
CASSQGPHSSNEAFF
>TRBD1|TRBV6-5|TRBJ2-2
CASSYLSGGFTGELFF
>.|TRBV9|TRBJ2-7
CASSPAHNSYEQYF
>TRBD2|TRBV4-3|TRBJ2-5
CASSLGLAGGGETQYF
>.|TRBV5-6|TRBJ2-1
CASSLLGSSYNEQFF
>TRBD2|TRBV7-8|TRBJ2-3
CASSWSPSGSDTQYF
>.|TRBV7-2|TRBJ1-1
CASSLELAGWTEAFF
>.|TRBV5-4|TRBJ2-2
CASSFQGGSPGELFF